Each of the 3 T cell receptor beta chains below was sequenced from the same sample in a study of blood T cell repertoires in COVID-19. The method was immunoSEQ multiplex PCR; TCRdb's version includes in-frame clones alone and lacks a portion of them. The repertoire includes hundreds of thousands of clones, approximately 91% of them detected once, and roughly 0.69% sits in the top ten. The sequenced sample was peripheral blood. The source is a man in his forties with acute or convalescent COVID-19.

V usage is TRBV5-1 and J usage is TRBJ2-1; TRBD2 matches at 8 bases. The germline gives CDR1 SGHRS, CDR2 YFSETQ. The CDR3 covers 16 residues. V lost 4 bases and J lost 7; bases outside the gene matches: 13. The CDR3 DNA reads as TGCGCCAGCAGCCCCGATTCTAGCGGGTCGGAGAATGAGCAGTTCTTC. Translated: CASSPDSSGSENEQFF.

This clone turned up a few times. In DNA form, the CDR3 reads TGTGCCAGCAGTAAGGACAGGGGGCAGTGGGGCTACACCTTC. Translating it yields CASSKDRGQWGYTF. The genes are TRBV27 and TRBJ1-2; 11 positions agree with TRBD1. The CDR3 sequence is 14 residues long. CDR1 MNHEY and CDR2 SMNVEV come from the germline V gene (reference sequence). Unmatched junction bases numbered 7, after V lost 5 bases and J lost 8 bases.

The rearrangement links TRBV19 to TRBJ2-5; the D gene is possibly TRBD1 (6 bases). Trimming removed 9 bases at V and 3 bases at J, with 17 bases between. This CDR3 comprises 14 residues. The germline V gene encodes CDR1 LNHDA and CDR2 SQIVND (reference sequence). The CDR3, as DNA: TGTGCCAGCGGTTTACAGGGATTCGAAGAGACCCAGTACTTC. Residues: CASGLQGFEETQYF.